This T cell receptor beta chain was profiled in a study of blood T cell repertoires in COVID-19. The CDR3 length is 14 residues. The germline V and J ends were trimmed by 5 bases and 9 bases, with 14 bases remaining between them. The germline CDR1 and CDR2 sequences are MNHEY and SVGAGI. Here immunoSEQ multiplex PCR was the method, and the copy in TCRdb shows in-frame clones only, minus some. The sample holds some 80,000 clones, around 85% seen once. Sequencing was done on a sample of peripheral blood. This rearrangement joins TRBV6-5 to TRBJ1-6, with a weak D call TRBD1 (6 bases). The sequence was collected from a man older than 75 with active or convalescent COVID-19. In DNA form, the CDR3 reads TGTGCCAGCAGTAGATGGACAGAAGGTTCACCCCTCCACTTT. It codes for CASSRWTEGSPLHF.